This TCR beta chain was profiled in a study of T cell responses to AZD1222 COVID-19 vaccine. The table came from immunoSEQ multiplex PCR; TCRdb's copy has only in-frame clones and leaves some out. The table shows over 100,000 clones, with around nine tenths occurring only once. In its sample, this clone was seen once. From germline, CDR1 is LGHDT and CDR2 YNNKEL (reference sequence). The CDR3 runs 11 residues. The germline V and J ends were trimmed by 3 bases and 12 bases, with 9 bases remaining between them. This clonotype was obtained from an adult in good health. V and J are TRBV3-1 (or the pseudogene TRBV3-2) and TRBJ2-1; tentatively, D is TRBD1 (5 bases). Sequencing was performed on peripheral blood, taken on day 0 of AZD1222 vaccination. This CDR3 reads CASSQLGPQFF. As DNA, the CDR3 is TGTGCCAGCAGCCAGTTGGGGCCGCAGTTCTTC.